This TCR beta chain was documented in a study of T cells after yellow fever vaccination. Study-wide findings and caveats: Re-detected after boosting: most primary clones, around 96% of CD4 and 80% to 90% of CD8. The presence of abundant clonotypes contaminating from the bulk population was possible in FACS-sorted repertoires.

V dropped 2 bases and J dropped 6; count of bases not matched to a gene: 4. Per germline, CDR1 SGHTA and CDR2 FQGNSA. The CDR3 consists of 14 residues. A universal primer site and UMIs were added as TCR cDNA was made by 5'RACE template switching. TCRdb independently ran MiXCR on the 5' RACE reads; one entry per CDR3 protein. Of some 670,000 distinct CDR3 sequences listed, 9% to 15% are singletons. Of note for this clonotype: The antigen is unknown.

V gene TRBV7-2 combines with J gene TRBJ2-3; TRBD2 agrees at 8 bases. The material was PBMCs, obtained on the day of the yellow fever booster vaccination. The sequence was collected from a man aged 25-40 years who received the YFV17D yellow fever vaccine. Here the CDR3 reads CASSLRLAMDTQYF. The CDR3 DNA reads TGTGCCAGCAGCTTAAGACTAGCGATGGATACGCAGTATTTT.